This T cell receptor beta chain was captured in a study of CD8 T cells in ankylosing spondylitis (dated by TCRdb to 2017 to 2019). For the wider study: The study profiled T cell receptor beta repertoires in healthy donors and ankylosing spondylitis patients to find disease-linked TCR variants. Peripheral blood was sampled, and synovial fluid was also collected from ankylosing spondylitis patients. The whole study cohort included 108 healthy donors and about two dozen ankylosing spondylitis patients.

Note on this clonotype: Its antigen remains undetermined. No base quality values were provided; no much bigger clone lies one nucleotide off.

These reads were obtained on an Illumina HiSeq 2500. Quantitative 5'-RACE with molecular barcodes was used to prepare TCR beta libraries. The original methods were these. Disease-linked TCR variants were identified with a new computational method built on a probabilistic model of VDJ rearrangement. TCRdb applied fastp at Q25 and MiXCR to the public reads, then kept only in-frame beta chains. Entries are consolidated by CDR3 protein sequence, retaining the most common genes and DNA. These V and J calls rely on TCRdb rather than the paper's analysis. This sample holds some 250,000 distinct CDR3 sequences; under 30% were observed only once. Of the sample, 0.5% to 0.65% is held by the ten largest clones. The CDR3 holds 14 amino acids from the cysteine to the phenylalanine. Only the CDR3 portion is preserved as DNA: 42 bases, with reading frame beginning at the first base. The junction shows trimming of 3 bases on V and 3 bases on J, and the gene matches do not reach 3 bases of it.

The paper's findings and limits, for the study overall: A TCR beta motif made up of seven or eight highly homologous amino acid variants appeared to be characteristic of blood from ankylosing spondylitis patients. The disease-linked clones were reported to be significantly enriched in matched synovial fluid samples from ankylosing spondylitis patients. A CD8+ phenotype was shown by the disease-linked clones, which were found at relatively low frequencies in peripheral blood. Some of the motif variants had been reported before in the synovial fluid and blood of reactive arthritis patients, a finding that suggests common disease-initiation mechanisms.

The chain is assembled from TRBV12-3 or TRBV12-4 and TRBJ2-5; 8 central bases correspond to TRBD2. The sample comprised blood, either unsorted or a sorted T cell fraction (not recorded which). This TCR came from a male donor with ankylosing spondylitis or in good health (not recorded which). The nucleotide sequence is TGTGCCAGCAGTTTTTCAGCGGGGGAAGAGACCCAGTACTTC. Its product reads: CASSFSAGEETQYF.